The 6 T cell receptor beta chains below come from one sample, sequenced in a study of blood T cell repertoires in COVID-19. Produced via immunoSEQ multiplex PCR; TCRdb's table is partial and in-frame only. The sample comprises more than 200,000 clones, approximately 80% of which are singletons, and 8% to 13% rests with the top ten. Sequences were obtained from peripheral blood. The receptors derive from a woman older than 75 with acute or convalescent COVID-19.

The V call is TRBV20-1, the J call TRBJ2-7, with 8 bases lining up with TRBD2. There are 13 residues in the CDR3. V trimming: 3 bases; J trimming: 3 bases; junction bases outside the gene matches: 4. In germline, CDR1 is DFQATT, CDR2 SNEGSKA (reference sequence). CDR3 nucleotide sequence: TGCAGTGCTAGTTTAGCGGGAAACTACGAGCAGTACTTC. Its protein product is CSASLAGNYEQYF.

The rearrangement links TRBV3-1 (or the pseudogene TRBV3-2) to TRBJ2-7; 9 nucleotides line up with TRBD2. This CDR3 is 16 amino acids long. V dropped 1 base and J dropped 2; count of bases not matched to a gene: 6. Germline V gene sequence: CDR1 LGHDT, CDR2 YNNKEL (reference sequence). This chain's CDR3 is CASSQGKRGDPYEQYF. For the CDR3, the DNA is TGTGCCAGCAGCCAAGGTAAGCGGGGGGACCCCTACGAGCAGTACTTC.

The chain combines TRBV6-1 with TRBJ1-5, with D maybe TRBD1 (5 bases). The germline V and J ends were trimmed by 3 bases and 6 bases, with 15 bases remaining between them. The CDR3 runs 15 residues. Germline V gene sequence: CDR1 MNHNS, CDR2 SASEGT. The CDR3 DNA reads as TGTGCCAGCAGTGAGACGGGAGGGGCGAGTCAGCCCCAGCATTTT. It specifies CASSETGGASQPQHF.

The chain combines TRBV24-1 with TRBJ2-5, with 7 bases identical to TRBD1. Germline CDR1 is KGHDR and CDR2 is SFDVKD. Germline trimming cut 4 bases from V and 3 bases from J; bases unmatched to any gene: 1. This CDR3 spans 13 amino acids. The CDR3 sequence is CATSEGTEETQYF. CDR3 coding DNA: TGTGCCACCAGTGAAGGGACAGAAGAGACCCAGTACTTC.

This clone was seen more than once but under ten times. The V and J genes are TRBV5-4 and TRBJ1-3; no reliable D call. Germline lookup yields CDR1 SGHNT and CDR2 YYREEE (reference sequence). This CDR3 has 17 residues. Trimming pared 4 bases from V and 3 bases from J, leaving 20 bases between. CDR3 bases: TGTGCCAGCAGCCCCCTTGGGCCGACACAAAGTGGAAACACCATATATTTT. It specifies CASSPLGPTQSGNTIYF.

The chain joins TRBV11-3 to TRBJ1-1; D ambiguous. The CDR3 sequence is 13 residues long. Per germline, CDR1 SGHNT and CDR2 YENEEA. Trimming removed 4 bases at V and 10 bases at J, with 16 bases between. This chain's CDR3 is CASSWTLGGSAFF. CDR3 coding DNA: TGTGCCAGCAGCTGGACTCTCGGTGGATCAGCTTTCTTT.